What follows describes a single TCR beta chain. Sequencing used immunoSEQ multiplex PCR; TCRdb keeps in-frame clones, though not all of them. The table records about 200,000 clones, more than 75% of them present only once. These data belong to a study of blood T cell repertoires in COVID-19. Looked up from germline, CDR1 is SGHTA and CDR2 is FQGTGA. J gave up 10 bases and V 2 bases, and 3 bases lay outside the gene matches. The CDR3 is 14 residues long. This sequence was found in a man at least 80 years old with acute or convalescent COVID-19. The chain employs TRBV7-3 and TRBJ2-4, with TRBD2 identical over 12 bases. Sequenced sample: peripheral blood. DNA for the CDR3: TGTGCCAGCAGCTTAGGAGGGACTAGCGGGATTCAGTACTTC. Translation gives CASSLGGTSGIQYF. Looking up the rest from reference TRBV7-3 and TRBJ2-4 gives the full variable domain: GAGVSQTPSNKVTEKGKYVELRCDPISGHTALYWYRQSLGQGPEFLIYFQGTGAADDSGLPNDRFFAVRPEGSVSTLKIQRTERGDSAVYLCASSLGGTSGIQYFGAGTRLSVL.